This TCR beta chain derives from a study of blood T cell repertoires in COVID-19. Study context: The United States, Italy and Spain were the sources of the acute and convalescent COVID-19 samples. Sources were T cells, B-cell-depleted T cells, or PBMCs; the material itself was cDNA or gDNA.

Methods used by the authors: Reference gene primer amplification gave nucleated cell count estimates. Sequenced by immunoSEQ multiplex PCR; TCRdb stores in-frame clones only, minus some. The V and J calls and clone size were taken over from that table, and D and trimming were inferred from the DNA. The repertoire holds about 170,000 clones, with less than 90% as singletons. The CDR3 spans 17 residues. V was cut by 6 bases and J by 2 bases, with 23 bases left in between. Germline CDR1 is SGHKS and CDR2 is YYEKEE (reference sequence). The sample consisted of peripheral blood. This chain connects TRBV5-5 to TRBJ2-5, with D possibly matching TRBD1 (6 bases). The sequence came from a man aged 60 to 69 with acute or convalescent COVID-19. The CDR3 sequence is CASTLKIGTPNQETQYF. For the CDR3, the DNA is TGTGCCAGCACTTTGAAGATAGGGACACCTAATCAAGAGACCCAGTACTTC.